These 6 T cell receptor beta chains were sequenced from one sample in a study of T cell responses to AZD1222 COVID-19 vaccine. This table comes from immunoSEQ multiplex PCR, and its TCRdb copy is limited to in-frame clones, with some not included. The profile shows around 110,000 clones, roughly 90% of them singletons. Source: peripheral blood, taken 28 days after the second AZD1222 dose. All receptors come from an adult who received the AZD1222 COVID-19 vaccine.

This sequence joins TRBV28 and TRBJ2-7; 8 positions agree with TRBD1. Germline V gene sequence: CDR1 MDHEN, CDR2 SYDVKM. CDR3 length: 14 amino acids. With V trimmed by 4 bases and J by 4 bases, 6 bases remained unmatched. Written as DNA, the CDR3 is TGTGCCAGCAGTTCGGCAGGGGGCGCGTACGAGCAGTACTTC. It yields the protein CASSSAGGAYEQYF.

This clone was counted a single time. The J gene is TRBJ2-7, the V gene TRBV5-6, with 8 bases lining up with TRBD2. The trim removed 3 bases at V and 5 bases at J, leaving 10 bases unmatched. The CDR3 has 15 amino acids. Germline V gene data show CDR1 as SGHDT and CDR2 as YYEEEE. The CDR3 protein is CASSWGGGLGDEQYF. For the CDR3, the DNA is TGTGCCAGCAGCTGGGGTGGGGGACTAGGGGACGAGCAGTACTTC.

The genes are TRBV7-2 and TRBJ2-7, with D perhaps TRBD1 (5 bases). Germline assignment: CDR1 SGHTA and CDR2 FQGNSA. Trimming left V 4 bases short and J 1 base short, with 8 bases between. The CDR3 loop spans 13 amino acids. Written as DNA, the CDR3 is TGTGCCAGCAGCTCGACAGATTCCTACGAGCAGTACTTC. It yields the protein CASSSTDSYEQYF.

This sequence joins TRBV5-4 and TRBJ1-3; weak D call: TRBD1 (6 bases). The CDR3 spans 14 residues. V was cut by 4 bases and J by 4 bases, with 12 bases left in between. The germline gives CDR1 SGHNT, CDR2 YYREEE (reference sequence). The CDR3 bases are TGTGCCAGCAGCCCTAGGGGGGCGGGAAACACCATATATTTT. Its protein product is CASSPRGAGNTIYF.

The rearrangement links TRBV5-1 to TRBJ1-5, with 10 bases identical to TRBD1. Germline V gives CDR1 SGHRS, CDR2 YFSETQ. This CDR3 is 15 amino acids long. The V and J ends lost 0 bases and 7 bases, in that order; junction bases with no gene match: 4. The CDR3: CASSLEGQGYQPQHF. The CDR3 nucleotides read TGCGCCAGCAGCTTGGAGGGACAGGGGTACCAGCCCCAGCATTTT.

This chain links TRBV27 with TRBJ1-5; 10 nucleotides agree with TRBD1. With 6 bases clipped from V and 5 bases from J, the junction kept 7 bases outside the gene matches. The germline CDR1 and CDR2 sequences are MNHEY and SMNVEV (reference sequence). There are 15 residues in the CDR3. The CDR3 spells CASRPGQGIYQPQHF. In nucleotides, the CDR3 is TGTGCCAGCAGGCCGGGACAGGGGATCTATCAGCCCCAGCATTTT.